Listed below are T cell receptor beta chains from one sample, sequenced in a study of CD8+ T cells in alopecia areata. Measured with immunoSEQ multiplex PCR; TCRdb has only the in-frame clones, and not every one. In the table there are 160,000 or so clones, around three fifths of which are singletons. Sequencing was performed on CD4+ T cells sorted from blood, taken at week 4, from a patient treated with tofacitinib. Receptors were obtained from a human donor with alopecia areata. Both conserved end residues are part of each CDR3. The D gene is left open where the match is weak. Size is stated for part of the rows, as once, few or many counts, or as a class when the clone is expanded.

J: TRBJ1-5
D: -
size: few
V: TRBV7-9
DNA: TGTGCCAGCAGCCCAACAGGGTTACAGCCCCAGCATTTT
CDR3: CASSPTGLQPQHF

J: TRBJ1-6
D: -
size: -
V: TRBV30
DNA: TGTGCCTGGAGTAGACAGGACCATTCACCCCTCCACTTT
CDR3: CAWSRQDHSPLHF

J: TRBJ2-3
D: TRBD2
size: -
V: TRBV18
DNA: TGTGCCAGCTCACCAGCTAGCGGGGGGCCAGATACGCAGTATTTT
CDR3: CASSPASGGPDTQYF

J: TRBJ2-7
D: TRBD1
size: -
V: TRBV6-5
DNA: TGTGCCAGCATGGGACAGTCCTACGAGCAGTACTTC
CDR3: CASMGQSYEQYF

J: TRBJ2-7
D: TRBD1
size: -
V: TRBV30
DNA: TGTGCCTGGACGGGACAGGGGTCCCACGAGCAGTACTTC
CDR3: CAWTGQGSHEQYF

J: TRBJ1-2
D: -
size: -
V: TRBV2
DNA: TGTGCCAGCAGTGTAACAACGGATCCTTCGGGAGGCTACACCTTC
CDR3: CASSVTTDPSGGYTF

J: TRBJ2-5
D: -
size: -
V: TRBV27
DNA: TGTGCCAGCAGTTTAGGGGGGACCCAGTACTTC
CDR3: CASSLGGTQYF

J: TRBJ1-1
D: TRBD1
size: few
V: TRBV29-1
DNA: TGCAGCGTAAGCCGGGACAGGGGACTCACTGAAGCTTTCTTT
CDR3: CSVSRDRGLTEAFF

J: TRBJ1-2
D: TRBD1
size: -
V: TRBV5-6
DNA: TGTGCCAGCAGCTTGGATCGGGGACAGGGCGAGGATGGCTACACCTTC
CDR3: CASSLDRGQGEDGYTF

J: TRBJ2-4
D: TRBD1
size: -
V: TRBV29-1
DNA: TGCAGCGTCGTCGGGACAGGCCTTCAGTACTTC
CDR3: CSVVGTGLQYF

J: TRBJ2-2
D: -
size: -
V: TRBV9
DNA: TGTGCCAGCAGCGTAGTCGCGGGGACGACCGGGGAGCTGTTTTTT
CDR3: CASSVVAGTTGELFF

J: TRBJ2-1
D: TRBD1
size: -
V: TRBV6-5
DNA: TGTGCCAGCAGACCCGACAGGGGGCGAACCGATGAGCAGTTCTTC
CDR3: CASRPDRGRTDEQFF

J: TRBJ1-5
D: TRBD1
size: few
V: TRBV30
DNA: TGTGCCTGGAGTATTCCCGGGACAGGGCGAAGACAGCCCCAGCATTTT
CDR3: CAWSIPGTGRRQPQHF

J: TRBJ1-6
D: TRBD1
size: -
V: TRBV6-5
DNA: TGTGCCAGCAGTTACGGGACAGGGTACTCACCCCTCCACTTT
CDR3: CASSYGTGYSPLHF

J: TRBJ1-2
D: -
size: -
V: TRBV29-1
DNA: TGCAGCGTTGAAGACGTCGGGAACTATGGCTACACCTTC
CDR3: CSVEDVGNYGYTF

J: TRBJ2-3
D: -
size: -
V: TRBV29-1
DNA: TGCAGCGTTGAAGGCCTTTTCACAGATACGCAGTATTTT
CDR3: CSVEGLFTDTQYF

J: TRBJ1-5
D: -
size: -
V: TRBV27
DNA: TGTGCCAGCAGTCGTCAGTACAATCAGCCCCAGCATTTT
CDR3: CASSRQYNQPQHF

J: TRBJ2-5
D: TRBD1
size: few
V: TRBV30
DNA: TGTGCCTGGAGTGTACGGACAGGAGAGACCCAGTACTTC
CDR3: CAWSVRTGETQYF

J: TRBJ2-1
D: TRBD1
size: -
V: TRBV30
DNA: TGTGCCTGGAGTGTAAGGACAGGGCATGAGCAGTTCTTC
CDR3: CAWSVRTGHEQFF

J: TRBJ2-3
D: -
size: once
V: TRBV28
DNA: TGTGCCACTCGGATTTATACGCAGTATTTT
CDR3: CATRIYTQYF

J: TRBJ1-2
D: -
size: -
V: TRBV6-1
DNA: TGTGCCAGCAGTGAAAAGCCACAGACAGATGGCTACACCTTC
CDR3: CASSEKPQTDGYTF

J: TRBJ1-2
D: -
size: -
V: TRBV29-1
DNA: TGCAGCGTTGACCTTGGCTACACCTTC
CDR3: CSVDLGYTF

J: TRBJ1-6
D: -
size: -
V: TRBV25-1
DNA: TGTGCCAGCAGTGAGGCAAGTTCACCCCTCCACTTT
CDR3: CASSEASSPLHF

J: TRBJ2-2
D: -
size: -
V: TRBV6-5
DNA: TGTGCCAGCAGTTACTCACCCAGGGTCGAGACCGGGGAGCTGTTTTTT
CDR3: CASSYSPRVETGELFF

J: TRBJ2-1
D: TRBD1
size: -
V: TRBV30
DNA: TGTGCCTGGAGTGCCGGGACAGGGGCCACGCAGTTCTTC
CDR3: CAWSAGTGATQFF

J: TRBJ1-6
D: -
size: -
V: TRBV30
DNA: TGTGCCTGGAGTGCGGGACCTGGGCCCCTCCACTTT
CDR3: CAWSAGPGPLHF

J: TRBJ2-5
D: -
size: few
V: TRBV27
DNA: TGTGCCAGCAGTACGAGCGAGACCCAGTACTTC
CDR3: CASSTSETQYF

J: TRBJ2-3
D: -
size: -
V: TRBV4-2
DNA: TGTGCCAGCAGCCAAGTAGTCCACACAGATACGCAGTATTTT
CDR3: CASSQVVHTDTQYF

J: TRBJ2-7
D: -
size: -
V: TRBV5-1
DNA: TGCGCCAGCAGCTTGGGGAATAGCGAGCAGTACTTC
CDR3: CASSLGNSEQYF

J: TRBJ2-7
D: -
size: few
V: TRBV2
DNA: TGTGCCAGCCACCACGGGCAGGGACTCGAGCAGTACTTC
CDR3: CASHHGQGLEQYF

J: TRBJ2-7
D: -
size: few
V: TRBV15
DNA: TGTGCCACCAGCAGAGTGGCCACCAGGGTTATCAACGAGCAGTACTTC
CDR3: CATSRVATRVINEQYF

J: TRBJ1-5
D: -
size: -
V: TRBV7-6
DNA: TGTGCCAGCAGCCCGATGGGGACCTATAGCAATCAGCCCCAGCATTTT
CDR3: CASSPMGTYSNQPQHF

J: TRBJ2-3
D: -
size: -
V: TRBV11-1
DNA: TGTGCCAGCAGCTTCCCCAAGGATGATACGCAGTATTTT
CDR3: CASSFPKDDTQYF

J: TRBJ1-1
D: -
size: -
V: TRBV11-2
DNA: TGTGCCAGCAGCTTAGGGGTCGGGGGTCGGCAGACTGAAGCTTTCTTT
CDR3: CASSLGVGGRQTEAFF

J: TRBJ1-6
D: -
size: -
V: TRBV4-3
DNA: TGCGCCAGCAGCCCACGGGCGGATTCACCCCTCCACTTT
CDR3: CASSPRADSPLHF

J: TRBJ2-7
D: -
size: -
V: TRBV25-1
DNA: TGTGCCAGCAGTGAACGAGGAGGACCCAACGAGCAGTACTTC
CDR3: CASSERGGPNEQYF

J: TRBJ1-5
D: -
size: -
V: TRBV2
DNA: TGTGCCAGCAGTGGAGGACGGAGCAATCAGCCCCAGCATTTT
CDR3: CASSGGRSNQPQHF

J: TRBJ2-1
D: -
size: many
V: TRBV6-6
DNA: TGTGCCAGCAGTTATCCGACGGGATTAAACAATGAGCAGTTCTTC
CDR3: CASSYPTGLNNEQFF

J: TRBJ2-5
D: -
size: -
V: TRBV6-6
DNA: TGTGCCAGCAGTGGCCCAAGGCAGCCGGGGACCCAGTACTTC
CDR3: CASSGPRQPGTQYF

J: TRBJ1-6
D: -
size: -
V: TRBV6-6
DNA: TGTGCCAGCAGGGGGGAGGGACAACATAATTCACCCCTCCACTTT
CDR3: CASRGEGQHNSPLHF

J: TRBJ1-2
D: -
size: -
V: TRBV15
DNA: TGTGCCACCAGCAGAGATTACGACCGAGGGCCCAACTATGGCTACACCTTC
CDR3: CATSRDYDRGPNYGYTF

J: TRBJ1-4
D: -
size: few
V: TRBV2
DNA: TGTGCCAGCAGTGAAGAGACCCGGGGCATAAAACTGTTTTTT
CDR3: CASSEETRGIKLFF

J: TRBJ1-2
D: -
size: -
V: TRBV25-1
DNA: TGTGCCAGCAAACCCACGAAGCTCGGGGGCTACACCTTC
CDR3: CASKPTKLGGYTF

J: TRBJ1-6
D: -
size: -
V: TRBV7-2
DNA: TGTGCCAGCAGCTTTGCCTCCGGGGTTGGGCGGGCCCTCCACTTT
CDR3: CASSFASGVGRALHF

J: TRBJ2-3
D: -
size: -
V: TRBV10-3
DNA: TGTGCCATCAGCGATGGGACAGATACGCAGTATTTT
CDR3: CAISDGTDTQYF

J: TRBJ1-2
D: -
size: -
V: TRBV29-1
DNA: TGCAGCGTTGCCGGCACGGTTCTCGCTTATGGCTACACCTTC
CDR3: CSVAGTVLAYGYTF